Below are 10 T cell receptor beta chains sequenced from a single sample in a study of cytomegalovirus exposure and HLA in healthy donors. Repertoires were generated with immunoSEQ multiplex PCR, while TCRdb's copy carries only in-frame clones and drops some. Seen here are 65,000 to 80,000 clones, approximately 94% observed once, and the top ten hold roughly 3.3%. Sequenced input: PBMCs. These receptors all come from a woman aged 18-29 years in good health and CMV-seropositive.

J is TRBJ1-1 and V is TRBV5-6; the D gene is possibly TRBD1 (6 bases). CDR1 SGHDT and CDR2 YYEEEE come from the germline V gene. Trimming stripped 2 bases from V and 10 bases from J, with 18 bases between. This CDR3 region has 14 residues. In nucleotides, the CDR3 is TGTGCCAGCAGCTTCTTGGGGGCGCAGTTTGTAGCTTTCTTT. This codes for CASSFLGAQFVAFF.

The chain employs TRBV27 and TRBJ2-7; the D is unclear. CDR3 length: 13 amino acids. The germline CDR1 and CDR2 sequences are MNHEY and SMNVEV (reference sequence). V lost 3 bases, J lost 4 bases, and 10 bases lay in between. This CDR3 reads CASSFPGDYEQYF. CDR3 nucleotide sequence: TGTGCCAGCAGTTTCCCGGGTGATTACGAGCAGTACTTC.

V and J are TRBV28 and TRBJ1-1; possible D gene TRBD1, 6 bases. This CDR3 is 13 amino acids long. Germline CDR1 and CDR2: MDHEN and SYDVKM. Trimming shortened V by 3 bases and J by 7 bases, and 12 bases separated the two germline ends. The CDR3 DNA sequence: TGTGCCAGCAGTTTCTATGGACAGAGTGAAGCTTTCTTT. Its translation: CASSFYGQSEAFF. The full variable domain, rest sourced from reference TRBV28 and TRBJ1-1, is DVKVTQSSRYLVKRTGEKVFLECVQDMDHENMFWYRQDPGLGLRLIYFSYDVKMKEKGDIPEGYSVSREKKERFSLILESASTNQTSMYLCASSFYGQSEAFFGQGTRLTVV.

The genes are TRBV6-1 and TRBJ1-5; D is possibly TRBD1 (5 bases). Germline CDR1 is MNHNS and CDR2 is SASEGT. V lost 3 bases and J lost 0, with 18 bases in between. This CDR3 has 18 residues. The CDR3 is CASSDRGIPAGSNQPQHF. The CDR3 coding sequence is TGTGCCAGCAGTGACCGGGGGATTCCGGCGGGTAGCAATCAGCCCCAGCATTTT.

The genes are TRBV19 and TRBJ2-1; D might be TRBD1 (5 bases). The V end was cut by 4 bases, the J end by 0 bases, with 19 bases between. In germline, CDR1 is LNHDA, CDR2 SQIVND (reference sequence). The CDR3 sequence is 18 residues long. The CDR3 DNA sequence: TGTGCCAGTAGTAGAGATCAGAGGACACTGAGCTCCTACAATGAGCAGTTCTTC. Translation gives CASSRDQRTLSSYNEQFF.

The V and J genes are TRBV7-2 and TRBJ1-2; 7 bases map to TRBD1. V lost 5 bases, J lost 1 base, and 4 bases stayed unmatched. Germline CDR1 and CDR2: SGHTA and FQGNSA. The CDR3 has 14 residues. CDR3 DNA sequence: TGTGCCAGCAGCGGCAGGGACAGTAACTATGGCTACACCTTC. Translated: CASSGRDSNYGYTF.

This clone was recorded only once. The rearrangement links TRBV28 to TRBJ2-5, with TRBD2 identical over 13 bases. V lost 5 bases and J lost 1; bases outside the gene matches: 7. This CDR3 is built from 17 residues. Germline V gene sequence: CDR1 MDHEN, CDR2 SYDVKM. The CDR3 reads CASSLQLAGGIQETQYF. The CDR3 nucleotides are TGTGCCAGCAGTCTGCAACTAGCGGGAGGGATCCAAGAGACCCAGTACTTC.

J is TRBJ1-1 and V is TRBV19; no definite D call. CDR1 LNHDA and CDR2 SQIVND come from the germline V gene (reference sequence). V lost 8 bases to trimming and J lost 2 bases, with 15 bases between them. This CDR3 is built from 14 residues. CDR3 region: CASRTETVNTEAFF. In DNA, the CDR3 is TGTGCCAGTCGGACTGAGACGGTAAACACTGAAGCTTTCTTT.

V is TRBV7-3 and J is TRBJ1-2; 7 bases match TRBD1. Germline trimming cut 5 bases from V and 4 bases from J; bases unmatched to any gene: 4. Germline CDR1 reads SGHTA; CDR2 reads FQGTGA. The CDR3 sequence is 13 residues long. In nucleotides, the CDR3 is TGTGCCAGCAGCCGGACAGGCGGCTATGGCTACACCTTC. Translating it yields CASSRTGGYGYTF.

The chain joins TRBV28 to TRBJ1-2; D gene unclear. Per germline, CDR1 MDHEN and CDR2 SYDVKM. The CDR3 totals 12 residues. V was pared by 5 bases and J by 8 bases, with 12 bases between. Written as DNA, the CDR3 is TGTGCCAGCAGTCTGCCTCGGAGCGGCTACACCTTC. Protein product: CASSLPRSGYTF.